This T cell receptor beta chain was obtained from a study of radiation and T cells in renal cell carcinoma. The ends lost 2 bases at V and 10 bases at J; junction bases unmatched: 11. Germline CDR1 reads SGHNT; CDR2 reads YYREEE (reference sequence). CDR3 length equals 16 residues. The method was immunoSEQ multiplex PCR; TCRdb's version includes in-frame clones alone and lacks a portion of them. Counted here are approximately 13,000 clones, roughly three fifths occurring once; the ten biggest clones make up roughly 13%. Documented treatment: treatment-naive control, cytoreductive nephrectomy. Sequenced material: tumor tissue, taken from a patient whose treatment was nephrectomy without radiotherapy. The source of this sequence is a man over 45 with renal cell carcinoma. The gene calls are TRBV5-4 and TRBJ1-6; the match to TRBD1 covers 8 bases. Written as DNA, the CDR3 is TGTGCCAGCAGCTTTGGAACGACAGGGGCCACATCACCCCTCCACTTT. Translation gives CASSFGTTGATSPLHF.